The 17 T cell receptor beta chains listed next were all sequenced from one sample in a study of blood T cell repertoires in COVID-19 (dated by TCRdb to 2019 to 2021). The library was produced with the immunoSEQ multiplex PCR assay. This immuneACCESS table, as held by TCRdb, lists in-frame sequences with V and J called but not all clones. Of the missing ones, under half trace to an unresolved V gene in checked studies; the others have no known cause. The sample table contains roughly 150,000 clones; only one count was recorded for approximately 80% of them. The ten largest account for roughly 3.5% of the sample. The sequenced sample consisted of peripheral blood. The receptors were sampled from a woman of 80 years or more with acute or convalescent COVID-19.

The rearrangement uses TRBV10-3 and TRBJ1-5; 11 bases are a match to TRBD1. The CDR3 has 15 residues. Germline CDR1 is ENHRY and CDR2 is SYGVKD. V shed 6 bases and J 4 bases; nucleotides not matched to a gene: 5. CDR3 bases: TGTGCCATCAGCTCCGGACAGGGGGCGAATCAGCCCCAGCATTTT. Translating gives CAISSGQGANQPQHF.

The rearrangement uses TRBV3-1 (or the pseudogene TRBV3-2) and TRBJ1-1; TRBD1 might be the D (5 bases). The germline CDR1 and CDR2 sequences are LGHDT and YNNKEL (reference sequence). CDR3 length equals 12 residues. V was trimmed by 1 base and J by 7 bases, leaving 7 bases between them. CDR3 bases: TGTGCCAGCAGCCAAGGGGGGGGTGAAGCTTTCTTT. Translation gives CASSQGGGEAFF.

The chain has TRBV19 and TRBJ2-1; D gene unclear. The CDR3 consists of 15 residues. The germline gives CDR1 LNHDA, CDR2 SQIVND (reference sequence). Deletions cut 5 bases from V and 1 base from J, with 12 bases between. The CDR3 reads CASSPFAVSYNEQFF. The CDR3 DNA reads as TGTGCCAGTAGTCCCTTTGCGGTTTCCTACAATGAGCAGTTCTTC.

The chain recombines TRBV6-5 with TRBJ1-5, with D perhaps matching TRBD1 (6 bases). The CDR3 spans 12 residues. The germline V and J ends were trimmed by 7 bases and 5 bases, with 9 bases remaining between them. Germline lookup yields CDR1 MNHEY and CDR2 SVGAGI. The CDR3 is CASMRTDQPQHF. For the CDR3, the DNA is TGTGCCAGCATGAGGACAGATCAGCCCCAGCATTTT.

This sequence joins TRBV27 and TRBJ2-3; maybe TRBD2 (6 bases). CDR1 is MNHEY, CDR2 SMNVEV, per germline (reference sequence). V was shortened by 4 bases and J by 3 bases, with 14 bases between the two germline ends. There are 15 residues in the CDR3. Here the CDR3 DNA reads TGTGCCAGCAGTTACCGGGAGCAGGTGACAGATACGCAGTATTTT. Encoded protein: CASSYREQVTDTQYF.

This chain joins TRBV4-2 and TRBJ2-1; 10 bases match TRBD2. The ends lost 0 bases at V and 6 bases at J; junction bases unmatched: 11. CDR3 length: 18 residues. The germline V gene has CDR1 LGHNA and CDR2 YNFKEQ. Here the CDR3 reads CASSQDLTSGVRSNEQFF. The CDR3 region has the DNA TGTGCCAGCAGCCAAGATCTAACTAGCGGGGTTAGGAGCAATGAGCAGTTCTTC.

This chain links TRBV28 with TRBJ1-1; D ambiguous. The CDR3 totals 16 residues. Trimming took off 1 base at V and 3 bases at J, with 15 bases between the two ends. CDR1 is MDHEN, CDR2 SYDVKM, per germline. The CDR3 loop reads CASSLSTSGRDTEAFF. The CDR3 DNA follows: TGTGCCAGCAGTTTATCGACATCCGGGCGGGACACTGAAGCTTTCTTT.

Here the CDR3 reads CASSSPGRGDTQYF. The CDR3 nucleotides read TGTGCCAGCAGCTCCCCGGGGAGGGGTGATACGCAGTATTTT. The rearrangement joins TRBV7-3 to TRBJ2-3; 7 nucleotides align to TRBD2. The CDR3 extends over 14 amino acids. The germline V gene encodes CDR1 SGHTA and CDR2 FQGTGA. Trimming cost V 4 bases and J 6 bases; bases outside gene matches: 7.

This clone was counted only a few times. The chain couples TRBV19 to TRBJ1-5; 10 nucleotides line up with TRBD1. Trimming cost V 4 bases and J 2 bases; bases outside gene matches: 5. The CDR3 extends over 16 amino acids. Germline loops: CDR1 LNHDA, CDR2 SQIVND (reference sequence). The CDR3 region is CASSRDRGGGNQPQHF. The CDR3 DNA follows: TGTGCCAGTAGTAGGGACAGGGGAGGAGGCAATCAGCCCCAGCATTTT.

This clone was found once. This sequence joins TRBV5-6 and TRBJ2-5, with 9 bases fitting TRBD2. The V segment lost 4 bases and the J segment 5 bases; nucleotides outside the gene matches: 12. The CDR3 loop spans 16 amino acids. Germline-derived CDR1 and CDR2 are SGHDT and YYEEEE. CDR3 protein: CASSRLGREGLETQYF. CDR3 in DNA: TGTGCCAGCAGCCGACTGGGGCGGGAGGGCCTTGAGACCCAGTACTTC.

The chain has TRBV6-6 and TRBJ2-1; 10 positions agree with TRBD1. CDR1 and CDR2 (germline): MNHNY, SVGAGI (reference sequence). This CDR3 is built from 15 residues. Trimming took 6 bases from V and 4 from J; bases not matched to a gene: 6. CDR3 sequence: CASRSTGGAYNEQFF. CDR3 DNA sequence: TGTGCCAGCAGGTCGACAGGGGGCGCTTACAATGAGCAGTTCTTC.

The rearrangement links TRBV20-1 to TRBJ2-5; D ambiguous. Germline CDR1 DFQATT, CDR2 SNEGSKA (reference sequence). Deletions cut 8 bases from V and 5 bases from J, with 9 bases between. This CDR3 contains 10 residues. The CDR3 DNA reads TGCAGTCTCCAACGGGAGACCCAGTACTTC. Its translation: CSLQRETQYF.

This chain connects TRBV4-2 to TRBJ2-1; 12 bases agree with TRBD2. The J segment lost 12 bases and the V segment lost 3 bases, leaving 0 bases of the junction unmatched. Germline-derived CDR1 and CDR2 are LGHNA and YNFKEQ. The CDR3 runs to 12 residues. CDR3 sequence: CASSQTSGGQFF. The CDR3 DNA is TGTGCCAGCAGCCAGACTAGCGGGGGGCAGTTCTTC.

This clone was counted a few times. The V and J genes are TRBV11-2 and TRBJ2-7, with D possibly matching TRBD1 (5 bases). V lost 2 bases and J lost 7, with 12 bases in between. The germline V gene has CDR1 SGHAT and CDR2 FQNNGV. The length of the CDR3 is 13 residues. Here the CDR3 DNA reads TGTGCCAGCAGCTTACCCCTGGGGCGGGAGCAGTACTTC. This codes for CASSLPLGREQYF.

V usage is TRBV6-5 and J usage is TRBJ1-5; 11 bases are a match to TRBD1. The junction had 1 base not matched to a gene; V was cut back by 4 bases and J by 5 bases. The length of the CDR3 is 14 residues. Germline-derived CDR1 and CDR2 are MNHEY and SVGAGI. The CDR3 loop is CASSSGQGDQPQHF. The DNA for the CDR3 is TGTGCCAGCAGTTCGGGACAGGGGGATCAGCCCCAGCATTTT.

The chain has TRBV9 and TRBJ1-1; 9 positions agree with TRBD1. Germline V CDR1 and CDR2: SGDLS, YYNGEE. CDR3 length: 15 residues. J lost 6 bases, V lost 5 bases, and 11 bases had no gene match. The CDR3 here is CASSRRGQGAAEAFF. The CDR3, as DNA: TGTGCCAGCAGTCGGCGGGGACAGGGAGCGGCTGAAGCTTTCTTT.

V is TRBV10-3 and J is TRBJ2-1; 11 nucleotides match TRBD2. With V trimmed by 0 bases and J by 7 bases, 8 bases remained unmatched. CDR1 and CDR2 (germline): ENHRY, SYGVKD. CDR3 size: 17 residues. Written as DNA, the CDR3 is TGTGCCATCAGTGAGTCGGTAGCGGGAGGGCCGCGGAATGAGCAGTTCTTC. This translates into CAISESVAGGPRNEQFF.